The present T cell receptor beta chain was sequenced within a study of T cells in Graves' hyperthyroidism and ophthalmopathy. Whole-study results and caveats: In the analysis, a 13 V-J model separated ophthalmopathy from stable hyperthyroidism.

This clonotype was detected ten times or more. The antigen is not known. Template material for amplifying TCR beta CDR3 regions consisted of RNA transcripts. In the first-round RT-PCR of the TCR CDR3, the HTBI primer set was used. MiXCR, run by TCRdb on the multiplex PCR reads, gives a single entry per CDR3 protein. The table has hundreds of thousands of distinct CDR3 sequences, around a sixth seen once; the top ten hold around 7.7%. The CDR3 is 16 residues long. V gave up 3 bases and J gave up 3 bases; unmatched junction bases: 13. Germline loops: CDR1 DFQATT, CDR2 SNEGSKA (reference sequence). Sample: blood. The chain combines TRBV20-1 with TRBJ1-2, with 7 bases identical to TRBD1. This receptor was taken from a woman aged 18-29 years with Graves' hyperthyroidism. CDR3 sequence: CSARPPNRGGDYGYTF. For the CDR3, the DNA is TGCAGTGCTAGGCCACCTAACAGGGGCGGGGACTATGGCTACACCTTC.